This is a list of T cell receptor beta chains from one sample in a study of PD-1 blockade in classical Hodgkin lymphoma. Assay used: immunoSEQ multiplex PCR; TCRdb lists only in-frame clones, some missing. The profile shows about 30,000 clones, approximately 91% of them singletons. Sequenced: peripheral blood mononuclear cells (PBMCs). These receptors were collected from a human donor with classical Hodgkin lymphoma. Each CDR3 is given without its conserved first and last residue.

V gene	J gene	CDR3 protein
TRBV27	TRBJ2-2	ASSPGLNTGELF
TRBV5-4	TRBJ2-5	ASSPPTGGPQETQY
TRBV5-4	TRBJ2-3	ASSLSWGLTDTQY
TRBV2	TRBJ1-5	ASRAQGINQPQH
TRBV19	TRBJ2-1	ASSIGQENNNEQF
TRBV28	TRBJ1-2	ASSLGQLDGYT
TRBV5-4	TRBJ2-1	ASSLAGTSIDEQF
TRBV11-2	TRBJ2-7	ASSTYQEGEQY
TRBV6-5	TRBJ2-4	ASSYTVGNIQY
TRBV5-1	TRBJ1-5	ASSLNDRQGPQH
TRBV4-3	TRBJ2-1	ASSRSTGGLAGLHNEQF
TRBV7-6	TRBJ2-1	ASSPSSEQF
TRBV7-9	TRBJ2-5	ASSGNTQY
TRBV27	TRBJ2-7	ASSFAGTSSYEQY
TRBV7-9	TRBJ2-1	ASSLGLAGSDEQF
TRBV11-3	TRBJ2-2	ASSKGTGAGELF
TRBV5-1	TRBJ2-7	ASTHEGQGAYEQY
TRBV29-1	TRBJ1-4	SPGGGEGVPEKLF
TRBV6-4	TRBJ1-4	ASSDSTGWKEKLF
TRBV2	TRBJ1-2	ASSDTRKAGFYGYT
TRBV9	TRBJ2-1	ASSPRGENNEQF
TRBV7-9	TRBJ2-3	ASSHGQESTDTQY
TRBV7-9	TRBJ2-2	ASGVSVGELF
TRBV20-1	TRBJ1-2	SARGPYGYT
TRBV27	TRBJ1-5	ASSFQGVNQPQH
TRBV7-8	TRBJ1-1	ASSPRGGLNTEAF
TRBV28	TRBJ1-5	ASIPGGSTGVGQPQH
TRBV5-4	TRBJ1-6	ASSLVPADREDSPLH
TRBV2	TRBJ2-7	ASSPGTSAFYEQY
TRBV10-3	TRBJ2-5	AISERSGQETQY
TRBV11-3	TRBJ2-3	ASSLSGSRADTQY
TRBV7-7	TRBJ2-1	ASSSGLAGGRNEQF
TRBV14	TRBJ2-6	ASRRTGSGANVLT
TRBV11-2	TRBJ2-2	ASSSGTGGTGELF
TRBV28	TRBJ1-1	ASSAWTGENTEAF
TRBV5-1	TRBJ1-2	ASSHLDRADGYT
TRBV28	TRBJ2-5	ASSRVGQSTALSETQY
TRBV28	TRBJ2-2	ASTIGQWAGELF
TRBV7-9	TRBJ2-1	ASSPRSEGEQF
TRBV28	TRBJ1-5	ASSRTGLNQPQH